This TCR beta chain was retrieved from a study of CD8 T cells in ankylosing spondylitis. TCR beta libraries were made by quantitative 5'-RACE with molecular barcodes. TCRdb reanalysed the 5' RACE reads using MiXCR and keeps one entry per CDR3 protein. The table shows approximately 240,000 distinct CDR3 sequences, with about 10% occurring only once. This clonotype has ten or more counts. Its matching antigen is unknown. CDR1 MNHEY and CDR2 SVGAGI come from the germline V gene. The CDR3 spans 15 residues. The V end was cut by 2 bases, the J end by 5 bases, with 14 bases between. Findings and limits, study-wide: Existing reports had already noted some motif variants in reactive arthritis synovial fluid and blood. Roughly 8 highly homologous variants formed a TCR beta motif that appeared characteristic of ankylosing spondylitis blood. Matched ankylosing spondylitis synovial fluid reportedly contained a significantly enriched population of disease-linked clones.

The sequenced sample consisted of blood, either unsorted or a sorted T cell fraction (not recorded which). The chain combines TRBV6-5 with TRBJ2-3, with D possibly matching TRBD1 (5 bases). The receptor's source is a male donor with ankylosing spondylitis or in good health (not recorded which). The CDR3 DNA follows: TGTGCCAGCAGTTACCAGCCCGCAGGGAAAGATACGCAGTATTTT. Translating gives CASSYQPAGKDTQYF.